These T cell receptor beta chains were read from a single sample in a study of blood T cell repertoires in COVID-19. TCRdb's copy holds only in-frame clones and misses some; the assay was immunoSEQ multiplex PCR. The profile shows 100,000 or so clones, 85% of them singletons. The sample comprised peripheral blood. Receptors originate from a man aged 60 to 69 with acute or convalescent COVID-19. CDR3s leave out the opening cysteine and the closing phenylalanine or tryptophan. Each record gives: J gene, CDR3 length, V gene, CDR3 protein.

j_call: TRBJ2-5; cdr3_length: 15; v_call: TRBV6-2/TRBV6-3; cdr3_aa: ASSYLKRTGGLKTQY
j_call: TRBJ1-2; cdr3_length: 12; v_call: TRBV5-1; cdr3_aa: ASSTRTGDYGYT
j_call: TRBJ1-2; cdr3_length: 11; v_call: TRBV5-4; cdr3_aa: ASSLARGSGYT
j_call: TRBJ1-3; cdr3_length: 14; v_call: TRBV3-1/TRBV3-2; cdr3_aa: ASSHFQGARGNTIY
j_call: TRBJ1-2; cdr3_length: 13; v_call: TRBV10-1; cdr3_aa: ASSGCAVINYGYT
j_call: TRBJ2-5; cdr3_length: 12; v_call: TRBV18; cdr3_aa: ASSREKGEATQY
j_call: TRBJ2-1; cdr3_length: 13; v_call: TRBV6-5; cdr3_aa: ASSYSRGVGNEQF
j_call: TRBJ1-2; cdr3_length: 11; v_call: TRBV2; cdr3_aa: ASSDSLNYGYT
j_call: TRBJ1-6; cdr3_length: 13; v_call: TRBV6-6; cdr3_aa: ASSLDIRVGSPLH
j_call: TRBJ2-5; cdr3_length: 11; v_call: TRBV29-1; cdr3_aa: SVDYQRRETQY
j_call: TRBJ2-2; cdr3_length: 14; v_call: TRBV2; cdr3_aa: ASRPPDRENTGELF
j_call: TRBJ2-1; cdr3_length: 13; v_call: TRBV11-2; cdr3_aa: ASSYETGDEGEQF
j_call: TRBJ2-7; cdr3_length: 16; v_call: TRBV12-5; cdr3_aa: ASGPPPGLAGTFYEQY
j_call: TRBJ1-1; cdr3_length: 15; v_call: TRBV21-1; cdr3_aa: ASSKSRGTRRDTEAF
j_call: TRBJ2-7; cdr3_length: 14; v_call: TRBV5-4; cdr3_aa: ASSTITTTATYEQY
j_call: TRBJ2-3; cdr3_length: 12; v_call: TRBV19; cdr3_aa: ASRTSGSADTQY
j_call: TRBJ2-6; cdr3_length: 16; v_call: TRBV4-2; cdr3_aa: ASSQGPGGPSGANVLT
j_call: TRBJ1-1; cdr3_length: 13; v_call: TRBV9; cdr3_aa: ASSPLRGGDTEAF
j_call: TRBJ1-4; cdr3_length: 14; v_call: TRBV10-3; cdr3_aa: AISERGGTTNEKLF
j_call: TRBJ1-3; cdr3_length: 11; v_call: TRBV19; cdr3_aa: ASTRTEAHTIY
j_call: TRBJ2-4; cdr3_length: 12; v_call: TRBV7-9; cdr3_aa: ASSNGVAKNIQY
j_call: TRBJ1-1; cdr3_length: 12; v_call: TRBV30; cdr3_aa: AWRGGVGNTEAF
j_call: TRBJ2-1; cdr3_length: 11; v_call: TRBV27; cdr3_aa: ATRYSGDNEQF
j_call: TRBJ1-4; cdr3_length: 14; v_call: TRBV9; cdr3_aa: ASSQGPVVSNEKLF
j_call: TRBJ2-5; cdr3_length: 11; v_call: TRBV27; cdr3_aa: ASSLLGGRTQY
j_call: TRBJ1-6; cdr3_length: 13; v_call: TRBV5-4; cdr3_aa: ASSLLQGGNSPLH
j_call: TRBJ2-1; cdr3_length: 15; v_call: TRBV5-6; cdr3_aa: ASSETGGTSGDNEQF
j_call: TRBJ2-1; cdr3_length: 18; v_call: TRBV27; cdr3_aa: ASSPRLAGDFRSSYNEQF
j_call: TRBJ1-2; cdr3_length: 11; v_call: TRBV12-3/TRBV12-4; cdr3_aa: ASSFGGGYGYT
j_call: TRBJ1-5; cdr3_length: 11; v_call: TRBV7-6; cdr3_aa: ASSFGSNQPQH
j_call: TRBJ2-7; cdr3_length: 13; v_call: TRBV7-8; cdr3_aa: ASSYTRDTTYEQY
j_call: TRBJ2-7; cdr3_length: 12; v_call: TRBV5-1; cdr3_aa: ASSATGGRYEQY
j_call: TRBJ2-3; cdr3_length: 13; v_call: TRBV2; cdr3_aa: ASSVVRGDRDTQY
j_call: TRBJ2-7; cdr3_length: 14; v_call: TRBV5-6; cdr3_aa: ASSFRLAGSSYEQY
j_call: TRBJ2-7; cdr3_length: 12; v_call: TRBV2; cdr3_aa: ASSDGQGAREQY
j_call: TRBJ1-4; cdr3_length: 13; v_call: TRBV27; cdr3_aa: ASGRQGADNEKLF
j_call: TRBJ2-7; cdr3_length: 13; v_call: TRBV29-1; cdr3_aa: SASGGTGFSYEQY
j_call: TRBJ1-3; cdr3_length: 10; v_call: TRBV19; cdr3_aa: ASGTEGNTIY
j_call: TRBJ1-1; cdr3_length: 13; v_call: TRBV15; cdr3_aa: ATSRDSSHPGEAF
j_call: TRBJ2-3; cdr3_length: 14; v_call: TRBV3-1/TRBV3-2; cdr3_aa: ASSSPPRQGGDTQY
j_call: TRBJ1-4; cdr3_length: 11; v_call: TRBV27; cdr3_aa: ASTGREGEKLF
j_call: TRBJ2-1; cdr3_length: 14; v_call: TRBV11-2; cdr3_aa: ASSLLRGRSYNEQF
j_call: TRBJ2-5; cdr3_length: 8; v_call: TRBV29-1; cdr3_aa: SVLEETQY
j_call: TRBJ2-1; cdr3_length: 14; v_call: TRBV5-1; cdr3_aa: ASSLAGQGSYNEQF
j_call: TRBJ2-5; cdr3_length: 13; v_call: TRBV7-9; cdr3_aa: ASSSGTSGDETQY
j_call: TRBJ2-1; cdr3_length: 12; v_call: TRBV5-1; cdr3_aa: ASEEAGGPHEQF
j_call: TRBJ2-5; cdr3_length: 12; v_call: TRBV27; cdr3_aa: ASSAGARQETQY
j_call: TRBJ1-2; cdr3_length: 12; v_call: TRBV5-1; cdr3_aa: ASSSSGDNYGYT